These 26 T cell receptor beta chains came from one sample sequenced in a study of blood T cell repertoires in COVID-19. Some clones are missing from TCRdb's copy, which holds only in-frame ones; the method was immunoSEQ multiplex PCR. The table includes fewer than 500,000 clones, 85% to 90% detected once. The sequenced sample was peripheral blood. These receptors were collected from a young man with COVID-19, enrolled during active disease.

The CDR3 reads CASSLATGQELYF. The CDR3 bases are TGCGCCAGCAGCTTGGCCACAGGGCAGGAACTGTACTTC. This chain uses TRBV5-1 with TRBJ2-7, with D tentatively TRBD1 (6 bases). Trimming took 0 bases from V and 12 from J, leaving 16 bases between them. This CDR3 comprises 13 residues. Germline V gene lookup returns CDR1 SGHRS and CDR2 YFSETQ.

The gene calls are TRBV7-9 and TRBJ2-1; TRBD2 matches at 11 bases. In germline, CDR1 is SEHNR, CDR2 FQNEAQ (reference sequence). The CDR3 is 18 amino acids. V shed 1 base and J 5 bases; nucleotides not matched to a gene: 10. The CDR3 sequence: CASSLVSRTSGPNNEQFF. The CDR3 DNA sequence: TGTGCCAGCAGCTTAGTTAGCCGGACTAGCGGGCCTAACAATGAGCAGTTCTTC.

This chain joins TRBV25-1 and TRBJ2-1; 7 positions match TRBD2. The CDR3 consists of 14 residues. Per the germline V gene, CDR1 is MGHDK and CDR2 is SYGVNS. V lost 7 bases to trimming and J lost 4 bases; unmatched junction nucleotides: 7. CDR3 residues: CASTSSGRYNEQFF. For the CDR3, the DNA is TGTGCCAGCACGTCTAGCGGCCGTTACAATGAGCAGTTCTTC. Looking up the rest from reference TRBV25-1 and TRBJ2-1 gives the full variable domain: EADIYQTPRYLVIGTGKKITLECSQTMGHDKMYWYQQDPGMELHLIHYSYGVNSTEKGDLSSESTVSRIRTEHFPLTLESARPSHTSQYLCASTSSGRYNEQFFGPGTRLTVL.

The chain employs TRBV4-1 and TRBJ2-2, with 9 nucleotides matching TRBD1. V dropped 0 bases and J dropped 0; count of bases not matched to a gene: 5. CDR3 length: 18 amino acids. The germline CDR1 and CDR2 sequences are MGHRA and YSYEKL. CDR3 region: CASSQDRGQGPNTGELFF. The DNA of the CDR3 is TGCGCCAGCAGCCAAGATAGGGGACAGGGCCCGAACACCGGGGAGCTGTTTTTT.

This chain links TRBV7-9 with TRBJ2-5; 11 bases are shared with TRBD1. Per germline, CDR1 SEHNR and CDR2 FQNEAQ (reference sequence). The CDR3 length is 15 residues. Unmatched junction bases numbered 6, after V lost 4 bases and J lost 5 bases. CDR3 sequence: CASSWRTGGMETQYF. The CDR3 DNA reads TGTGCCAGCAGCTGGAGGACAGGGGGCATGGAGACCCAGTACTTC.

V is TRBV6-2 or TRBV6-3 and J is TRBJ2-3; D is possibly TRBD1 (6 bases). Trimming stripped 2 bases from V and 2 bases from J, with 11 bases between. This CDR3 is 15 amino acids long. CDR1 and CDR2 from the germline V gene are MNHEY and SVGEGT. This chain's CDR3 is CASSYTDSPTDTQYF. The CDR3 bases are TGTGCCAGCAGTTACACGGACAGTCCCACAGATACGCAGTATTTT.

The chain has TRBV6-1 and TRBJ1-1, with 7 bases fitting TRBD1. V lost 2 bases to trimming and J lost 6 bases; unmatched junction nucleotides: 3. There are 13 residues in the CDR3. The V gene's germline CDR1 is MNHNS and CDR2 SASEGT. As DNA, the CDR3 is TGTGCCAGCAGTGAACACAGGGGAGCTGAAGCTTTCTTT. It encodes CASSEHRGAEAFF.

The chain joins TRBV2 to TRBJ1-2; a weak D match, TRBD1 (5 bases). Germline V lookup: CDR1 SNHLY, CDR2 FYNNEI. This CDR3 comprises 14 residues. The V end lost 1 base, the J end lost 5 bases, and 11 bases lay between the germline ends. The chain's CDR3 is CASSEGREVYGYTF. CDR3 coding DNA: TGTGCCAGCAGTGAAGGCAGGGAAGTGTATGGCTACACCTTC.

The genes are TRBV7-9 and TRBJ1-1, with D unresolved. The CDR3 is 14 amino acids. The germline CDR1 and CDR2 sequences are SEHNR and FQNEAQ (reference sequence). The V end lost 1 base, the J end lost 2 bases, and 8 bases lay between the germline ends. CDR3 sequence (DNA): TGTGCCAGCAGCTTAGGTCCCTTTAACACTGAAGCTTTCTTT. Translation: CASSLGPFNTEAFF.

This chain joins TRBV9 and TRBJ1-3, with a weak D call TRBD1 (5 bases). The germline V gene encodes CDR1 SGDLS and CDR2 YYNGEE. V gave up 0 bases and J gave up 4 bases, with 14 bases separating them. The CDR3 totals 16 residues. The CDR3 is CASSVDQGRAGNTIYF. CDR3 nucleotides: TGTGCCAGCAGCGTAGATCAGGGAAGAGCCGGAAACACCATATATTTT. Together with reference TRBV9 and TRBJ1-3, the CDR3 gives the full variable domain: DSGVTQTPKHLITATGQRVTLRCSPRSGDLSVYWYQQSLDQGLQFLIQYYNGEERAKGNILERFSAQQFPDLHSELNLSSLELGDSALYFCASSVDQGRAGNTIYFGEGSWLTVV.

The chain recombines TRBV15 with TRBJ2-1; D is unresolved. The V end lost 0 bases, the J end lost 2 bases, and 11 bases lay between the germline ends. CDR1 is LNHNV, CDR2 YYDKDF, per germline (reference sequence). This CDR3 region has 16 residues. The CDR3 sequence is CATSRDAALAYNEQFF. For the CDR3, the DNA is TGTGCCACCAGCAGAGATGCCGCGTTGGCCTACAATGAGCAGTTCTTC.

This chain links TRBV3-1 (or the pseudogene TRBV3-2) with TRBJ1-4; D call uncertain. Looked up from germline, CDR1 is LGHDT and CDR2 is YNNKEL (reference sequence). The CDR3 is made up of 15 amino acids. V lost 1 base to trimming and J lost 1 base, with 7 bases between them. In nucleotides, the CDR3 is TGTGCCAGCAGCCAAGTCGTCGGAACTAATGAAAAACTGTTTTTT. Protein sequence: CASSQVVGTNEKLFF.

The chain combines TRBV2 with TRBJ2-3, with 8 bases matching TRBD1. From germline, CDR1 is SNHLY and CDR2 FYNNEI. This CDR3 has 13 amino acids. J lost 5 bases, V lost 6 bases, and 4 bases had no gene match. CDR3 amino acids: CASRTQGEDTQYF. The CDR3 bases are TGTGCCAGCAGGACACAGGGGGAAGATACGCAGTATTTT.

The rearrangement links TRBV6-1 to TRBJ2-5; 9 bases are a match to TRBD2. This CDR3 region has 19 residues. Germline CDR1 and CDR2: MNHNS and SASEGT. The ends lost 2 bases at V and 3 bases at J; junction bases unmatched: 16. The CDR3 bases are TGTGCCAGCAGTGAACGTGTCAGCCTAGCGGGGACAATGAAAGAGACCCAGTACTTC. This translates into CASSERVSLAGTMKETQYF.

The chain carries TRBV5-4 and TRBJ1-1; D is unresolved. CDR3 size: 14 residues. Germline V gene data show CDR1 as SGHNT and CDR2 as YYREEE (reference sequence). Trimming took off 2 bases at V and 4 bases at J, with 12 bases between the two ends. The CDR3: CASSFRGGSTEAFF. As DNA, the CDR3 is TGTGCCAGCAGCTTTCGGGGTGGGAGCACTGAAGCTTTCTTT. Full variable domain (missing parts from reference TRBV5-4 and TRBJ1-1): ETGVTQSPTHLIKTRGQQVTLRCSSQSGHNTVSWYQQALGQGPQFIFQYYREEENGRGNFPPRFSGLQFPNYSSELNVNALELDDSALYLCASSFRGGSTEAFFGQGTRLTVV.

The chain carries TRBV7-8 and TRBJ2-1; TRBD2 matches at 8 bases. V shed 2 bases and J 4 bases; nucleotides not matched to a gene: 4. Germline CDR1 reads SGHVS; CDR2 reads FQNEAQ. CDR3 length: 15 residues. As DNA, the CDR3 is TGTGCCAGCAGCTTAACCAGCGGGGGTTACAATGAGCAGTTCTTC. It translates to CASSLTSGGYNEQFF.

CDR3 sequence: CASSIPSSGRAVAEQFF. The CDR3 region has the DNA TGTGCCAGTAGTATCCCCTCTAGCGGGAGGGCCGTCGCTGAGCAGTTCTTC. The J gene is TRBJ2-1, the V gene TRBV19; the match to TRBD2 covers 12 bases. Germline lookup yields CDR1 LNHDA and CDR2 SQIVND (reference sequence). Trimming cost V 3 bases and J 9 bases; bases outside gene matches: 12. The CDR3 is made up of 17 amino acids. The variable domain in full, completed from reference TRBV19 and TRBJ2-1, reads DGGITQSPKYLFRKEGQNVTLSCEQNLNHDAMYWYRQDPGQGLRLIYYSQIVNDFQKGDIAEGYSVSREKKESFPLTVTSAQKNPTAFYLCASSIPSSGRAVAEQFFGPGTRLTVL.

The chain links TRBV13 to TRBJ1-2; no firm D call. V was trimmed by 0 bases and J by 3 bases, leaving 17 bases between them. Germline-derived CDR1 and CDR2 are PRHDT and FYEKMQ (reference sequence). This CDR3 region has 17 residues. Here the CDR3 DNA reads TGTGCCAGCAGCTTAGGACTAGGTGGCAGAGCCGACTATGGCTACACCTTC. This sequence encodes CASSLGLGGRADYGYTF.

In DNA, the CDR3 is TGTGCTAGTGGTTTGGTAGGGAGTCTTCCCTACGAGCAGTACTTC. This sequence encodes CASGLVGSLPYEQYF. The V and J genes are TRBV12-5 and TRBJ2-7, with a possible D match to TRBD2 (5 bases). V shed 0 bases and J shed 2 bases, with 11 bases lying between them. Per germline, CDR1 LGHNT and CDR2 FRNRAP. The CDR3 is made up of 15 amino acids.

This clone appeared once. The V call is TRBV5-4, the J call TRBJ2-3; D ambiguous. This CDR3 is 14 amino acids long. Between the trimmed V and J ends, which lost 0 bases and 6 bases, there was a span of 11 bases. The germline V gene encodes CDR1 SGHNT and CDR2 YYREEE (reference sequence). DNA of the CDR3: TGTGCCAGCAGCTTGGCTTCCGGAGAGGATACGCAGTATTTT. Protein sequence: CASSLASGEDTQYF.

This sequence joins TRBV7-9 and TRBJ1-1, with a tentative D call TRBD1 (6 bases). This CDR3 contains 13 residues. The germline V and J ends were trimmed by 1 base and 7 bases, with 10 bases remaining between them. CDR1 is SEHNR, CDR2 FQNEAQ, per germline (reference sequence). The CDR3 DNA sequence: TGTGCCAGCAGCTTAGGTAACAGGGATGAAGCTTTCTTT. It translates to CASSLGNRDEAFF.

The chain couples TRBV5-1 to TRBJ2-3; D not resolved. The CDR3 sequence is 15 residues long. Germline CDR1 reads SGHRS; CDR2 reads YFSETQ. Trimming stripped 0 bases from V and 2 bases from J, with 10 bases between. This CDR3 reads CASSLVLADTDTQYF. The CDR3 nucleotides are TGCGCCAGCAGCTTGGTTTTAGCAGACACAGATACGCAGTATTTT.

The V gene is TRBV5-1, the J gene TRBJ2-3; D possibly corresponds to TRBD2 (5 bases). V gave up 0 bases and J gave up 0 bases, with 8 bases separating them. CDR3 length equals 15 residues. Germline V CDR1 and CDR2: SGHRS, YFSETQ. CDR3 protein: CASSLGSGSTDTQYF. CDR3 bases: TGCGCCAGCAGCTTGGGGAGCGGAAGCACAGATACGCAGTATTTT.

The rearrangement joins TRBV6-5 to TRBJ2-7, with 7 bases aligning to TRBD1. Trimming removed 6 bases from V and 0 bases from J; junction bases left unmatched: 8. This CDR3 is 15 amino acids long. Germline CDR1 is MNHEY and CDR2 is SVGAGI. The CDR3 reads CASRFNRDSSYEQYF. CDR3 bases: TGTGCCAGCAGATTTAACCGGGACAGCTCCTACGAGCAGTACTTC.

The chain has TRBV20-1 and TRBJ1-4; D is undetermined. The CDR3 length is 11 residues. The germline V gene encodes CDR1 DFQATT and CDR2 SNEGSKA (reference sequence). Trimming pared 5 bases from V and 8 bases from J, leaving 9 bases between. The CDR3 nucleotides are TGCAGTGCTCCGTTCTTGGAAAAACTGTTTTTT. It encodes CSAPFLEKLFF.

The V and J genes are TRBV18 and TRBJ2-5; TRBD1 matches 10 bases. This CDR3 has 16 residues. Per the germline V gene, CDR1 is KGHSH and CDR2 is LQKENI. V gave up 5 bases and J gave up 5 bases; unmatched junction bases: 11. The CDR3 nucleotides read TGTGCCAGCTCATTCGACAGGGGGCAGTTTTTGGAGACCCAGTACTTC. Translated, it gives CASSFDRGQFLETQYF.